This T cell receptor beta chain derives from a study of memory CD4+ T cells and cytomegalovirus serostatus. Single viable CD3+CD4+CD8-CD45RO+ cells were sorted as the memory CD4+ T cells. Serum IgG to CMV pp150, pp28, p38 and p52 defined serostatus. Total CD4+ T cells were enriched by CD4 positive selection. The V gene lost 6 bases and the J gene lost 1 base, with 12 bases spanning the gap. Per germline, CDR1 WSHSY and CDR2 SAAADI. CDR3 size: 14 residues. Broader study findings: The CMV-associated TCR signature appears largely within the CD4+ memory repertoire.

About this clone itself: Its target is unknown.

The protocol was immunoSEQ multiplex PCR, while the TCRdb copy is restricted to in-frame clones and leaves out a portion. The sample yields 40,000 or so clones, 70% to 80% seen once. The sample consisted of memory CD4+ T cells from blood. The J gene is TRBJ1-1, the V gene TRBV10-2, with a weak D call TRBD1 (6 bases). This clonotype was sampled from an adult in good health and CMV-seronegative. This CDR3 is CASSNRVENTEAFF. CDR3 in DNA: TGCGCCAGCAGCAACAGGGTTGAGAACACTGAAGCTTTCTTT.